The 32 T cell receptor beta chains presented below share a single source sample, sequenced in a study of blood T cells in healthy people across ages. Combining a sample-barcoded 5' primer with a J-beta primer mix, a second PCR ran for about 6 to 12 cycles. One entry per CDR3 protein, called by TCRdb with MiXCR from the 5' RACE reads. The data show around 1.7 million distinct CDR3 sequences, roughly 27% seen once. The sequenced sample consisted of blood. These TCRs come from a woman in her thirties in good health.

Turning to this clonotype: Germline is not matched at one junction end, which may reflect a read error. The J gene is TRBJ2-7, the V gene TRBV20-1; possible D gene TRBD2, 6 bases. The CDR3 loop spans 14 amino acids. CDR1 is DFQATT and CDR2 is SNEGSKA in the germline V gene (reference sequence). The CDR3 is CSARGLPSAYEQYF. In nucleotides, the CDR3 is TGCAGTGCGAGAGGACTACCGAGCGCCTACGAGCAGTACTTC.

Regarding this clonotype: Germline and junction disagree at one end, which may indicate a read error. The chain links TRBV25-1 to TRBJ2-3, with TRBD2 matching over 8 bases. This CDR3 contains 13 residues. In germline, CDR1 is MGHDK, CDR2 SYGVNS. This CDR3 reads CTSGRYSTDTQYF. The CDR3 DNA reads as TGTACCAGCGGGAGATATTCCACAGATACGCAGTATTTT.

The chain couples TRBV3-1 to TRBJ2-1; maybe TRBD1 (6 bases). This CDR3 is 13 amino acids long. CDR1 and CDR2 (germline): LGHDT, YNNKEL (reference sequence). The ends were cut back, 3 bases at V and 5 bases at J, with 8 bases in the middle. The CDR3 DNA reads TGTGCCAGCAGCCACGGACAGAACAATGAGCAGTTCTTC. It is translated as CASSHGQNNEQFF.

The chain carries TRBV19 and TRBJ2-1; TRBD1 agrees at 8 bases. Trimming removed 4 bases from V and 8 bases from J; junction bases left unmatched: 7. This CDR3 has 14 amino acids. Germline CDR1 LNHDA, CDR2 SQIVND (reference sequence). CDR3: CASSSGQGSYEQFF. As DNA, the CDR3 is TGTGCCAGTAGTAGTGGACAGGGAAGCTATGAGCAGTTCTTC.

V is TRBV20-1 and J is TRBJ1-6, with 11 bases fitting TRBD1. With V trimmed by 6 bases and J by 11 bases, 12 bases remained unmatched. CDR3 length equals 15 residues. Germline CDR1 DFQATT, CDR2 SNEGSKA (reference sequence). The CDR3 reads CSAKPPGQGGAPLHF. The DNA for the CDR3 is TGCAGTGCCAAACCTCCGGGACAGGGGGGTGCACCCCTCCACTTT.

The chain couples TRBV4-1 to TRBJ2-4, with TRBD1 as a possible D gene (6 bases). V lost 1 base and J lost 3, with 7 bases in between. Germline V gives CDR1 MGHRA, CDR2 YSYEKL. CDR3 length equals 14 residues. The CDR3 coding sequence is TGCGCCAGCAGCCAAGCAGGGGTCAAAAACATTCAGTACTTC. Amino acids: CASSQAGVKNIQYF.

This clonotype appeared a few times. J is TRBJ2-3 and V is TRBV7-3; perhaps TRBD2 as D (6 bases). There are 16 residues in the CDR3. Trimming took 3 bases from V and 6 from J, leaving 19 bases between them. CDR1 and CDR2 (germline): SGHTA, FQGTGA. The CDR3 DNA reads as TGTGCCAGCAGCTTGCCCGAAGGGATTGGGAGGGATACGCAGTATTTT. This codes for CASSLPEGIGRDTQYF.

This clonotype has just a few counts. This chain joins TRBV6-2 or TRBV6-3 and TRBJ2-1; D is possibly TRBD1 or TRBD2 (6 bases each). V shed 4 bases and J shed 4 bases, with 14 bases lying between them. CDR3 size: 15 residues. Germline CDR1 MNHEY, CDR2 SVGEGT. This CDR3 reads CASSLEGVIYNEQFF. CDR3 sequence (DNA): TGTGCCAGCAGTTTGGAGGGGGTCATATACAATGAGCAGTTCTTC.

This clonotype was picked up many times. The chain has TRBV21-1 and TRBJ1-2; the tabulated D call, TRBD1, remains unverified against the DNA. TRBV21-1 is assigned pseudogene status. CDR3 length equals 19 residues. The CDR3 region has the DNA TGTGCCAGCAGCAAACTAAGTTTAAACCGCGACACTTGTAAGGATGGCTACACCTTC. This encodes CASSKLSLNRDTCKDGYTF.

This clonotype was counted ten times or more. This chain connects TRBV7-2 to TRBJ2-1; D may be TRBD2 (6 bases). Trimming took off 5 bases at V and 7 bases at J, with 15 bases between the two ends. Per germline, CDR1 SGHTA and CDR2 FQGNSA. This CDR3 comprises 14 residues. The CDR3 DNA reads as TGTGCCAGCAGCGCGGGGCTGAACCGGAATGAGCAGTTCTTC. This sequence encodes CASSAGLNRNEQFF.

This clonotype was picked up a small number of times. CDR3 coding DNA: TGTGCTAGTGGTTTGGTACAGCAGGGGCGGGACTACACCTTC. Its protein product is CASGLVQQGRDYTF. The chain uses TRBV12-5 and TRBJ1-2; tentative D call: TRBD1 (6 bases). The CDR3 sequence is 14 residues long. Germline loops: CDR1 LGHNT, CDR2 FRNRAP. V gave up 0 bases and J gave up 10 bases, with 15 bases separating them.

This clonotype was seen ten or more times. This sequence joins TRBV5-1 and TRBJ2-5, with TRBD1 as a possible D gene (6 bases). Per the germline V gene, CDR1 is SGHRS and CDR2 is YFSETQ. V lost 3 bases and J 5 bases, leaving 14 bases between the germline ends. CDR3 length: 14 residues. CDR3 nucleotides: TGCGCCAGCAGCTCATACCAGGGGTATGAGACCCAGTACTTC. It codes for CASSSYQGYETQYF. Using reference TRBV5-1 and TRBJ2-5 for the parts outside the CDR3, the full variable domain is KAGVTQTPRYLIKTRGQQVTLSCSPISGHRSVSWYQQTPGQGLQFLFEYFSETQRNKGNFPGRFSGRQFSNSRSEMNVSTLELGDSALYLCASSSYQGYETQYFGPGTRLLVL.

This clonotype was seen more than once but under ten times. V is TRBV11-3 and J is TRBJ2-1, with 8 bases identical to TRBD2. The CDR3 runs 14 residues. The germline CDR1 and CDR2 sequences are SGHNT and YENEEA. J was trimmed by 5 bases and V by 5 bases; bases with no gene match: 5. The CDR3, as DNA: TGTGCCAGCAGCAACGGGGGGGTCGACAATGAGCAGTTCTTC. It specifies CASSNGGVDNEQFF. Variable domain in full (rest from reference TRBV11-3 and TRBJ2-1): EAGVVQSPRYKIIEKKQPVAFWCNPISGHNTLYWYLQNLGQGPELLIRYENEEAVDDSQLPKDRFSAERLKGVDSTLKIQPAELGDSAVYLCASSNGGVDNEQFFGPGTRLTVL.

This rearrangement joins TRBV12-3 or TRBV12-4 to TRBJ2-1; 11 bases line up with TRBD2. The CDR3 has 15 residues. The ends lost 7 bases at V and 2 bases at J; junction bases unmatched: 4. In DNA form, the CDR3 reads TGTGCCAGCACCCGGGGACTAGCGGCCTACAATGAGCAGTTCTTC. Its protein is CASTRGLAAYNEQFF.

The chain uses TRBV18 and TRBJ2-1; TRBD1 agrees at 7 bases. Losses at the gene ends were 2 bases for V and 9 bases for J; bases not matched to a gene: 4. From germline, CDR1 is KGHSH and CDR2 LQKENI. This CDR3 is built from 13 residues. CDR3 coding DNA: TGTGCCAGCTCACCATCGACAGGGACTGAGCAGTTCTTC. It translates to CASSPSTGTEQFF. Supplemented by reference TRBV18 and TRBJ2-1, the full variable domain reads NAGVMQNPRHLVRRRGQEARLRCSPMKGHSHVYWYRQLPEEGLKFMVYLQKENIIDESGMPKERFSAEFPKEGPSILRIQQVVRGDSAAYFCASSPSTGTEQFFGPGTRLTVL.

In this sample, this clonotype turned up a few times. The rearrangement joins TRBV7-2 to TRBJ2-1, with 7 nucleotides matching TRBD1. Losses at the gene ends were 0 bases for V and 8 bases for J; bases not matched to a gene: 7. The CDR3 runs to 15 residues. Looked up from germline, CDR1 is SGHTA and CDR2 is FQGNSA. The DNA of the CDR3 is TGTGCCAGCAGCTTAGCGCATAGGGGGCTCGATGAGCAGTTCTTC. Translation: CASSLAHRGLDEQFF.

In the case of this clonotype: This may arise from a read error, as a much more abundant clone is one base away. The chain is built from TRBV12-3 or TRBV12-4 and TRBJ2-4; TRBD1 is a possible D gene (5 bases). Trimming took 7 bases from V and 13 from J, leaving 20 bases between them. This CDR3 contains 13 residues. CDR3 sequence: CASTQGDPNEQYF. The DNA of the CDR3 is TGTGCCAGCACTCAGGGTGACCCCAATGAGCAGTACTTC.

This clonotype came up many times. The chain joins TRBV6-4 to TRBJ2-3; maybe TRBD2 (6 bases). This CDR3 comprises 13 residues. The V gene's germline CDR1 is MRHNA and CDR2 SNTAGT. The V end was cut by 2 bases, the J end by 4 bases, with 7 bases between. CDR3 protein: CASSDTGADTQYF. The CDR3 DNA is TGTGCCAGCAGTGACACGGGGGCAGATACGCAGTATTTT.

The genes are TRBV3-1 and TRBJ2-1, with D unresolved. Germline V gene data show CDR1 as LGHDT and CDR2 as YNNKEL (reference sequence). V was cut by 1 base and J by 13 bases, with 11 bases left in between. The CDR3 is 12 residues long. CDR3 region: CASSQGRETQFF. The CDR3 DNA follows: TGTGCCAGCAGCCAAGGTCGTGAGACCCAGTTCTTC.

The chain recombines TRBV10-3 with TRBJ1-1, with D possibly TRBD1 on 6 matching bases. V was cut by 7 bases and J by 4 bases, with 7 bases left in between. The CDR3 consists of 11 residues. Germline V lookup: CDR1 ENHRY, CDR2 SYGVKD. The CDR3 DNA sequence: TGTGCCATCACCAGGGGCACTGAAGCTTTCTTT. This sequence encodes CAITRGTEAFF.

This clonotype has just a few counts. The V gene is TRBV5-1, the J gene TRBJ2-1; 8 nucleotides match TRBD2. The CDR3 totals 16 residues. J lost 6 bases, V lost 2 bases, and 10 bases had no gene match. CDR1 is SGHRS and CDR2 is YFSETQ in the germline V gene. The CDR3 sequence is CASSLQGLDPFNEQFF. Here the CDR3 DNA reads TGCGCCAGCAGCTTACAGGGACTAGACCCATTCAATGAGCAGTTCTTC.

The chain is built from TRBV6-5 and TRBJ2-4; 7 nucleotides match TRBD2. The CDR3 runs to 14 residues. The junction had 10 bases not matched to a gene; V was cut back by 4 bases and J by 10 bases. Germline V CDR1 and CDR2: MNHEY, SVGAGI. The CDR3 protein is CASSSPGLEGIQYF. Written as DNA, the CDR3 is TGTGCCAGCAGTTCTCCCGGACTAGAGGGGATTCAGTACTTC.

This clonotype has only a few counts. This chain joins TRBV6-6 and TRBJ1-6; D gene unclear. Germline CDR1 reads MNHNY; CDR2 reads SVGAGI (reference sequence). This CDR3 has 14 amino acids. The V end was cut by 3 bases, the J end by 5 bases, with 8 bases between. CDR3 loop: CASSYLADNSPLHF. CDR3 bases: TGTGCCAGCAGTTATCTGGCGGATAATTCACCCCTCCACTTT.

This clonotype was seen a handful of times. The J gene is TRBJ2-5, the V gene TRBV12-3 or TRBV12-4; D might be TRBD2 (7 bases). V was clipped by 3 bases and J by 5 bases, with 16 bases between them. The CDR3 extends over 15 amino acids. For the CDR3, the DNA is TGTGCCAGCAGTTTTAGGGGGGGGGCCATGGAGACCCAGTACTTC. Protein sequence: CASSFRGGAMETQYF.

The CDR3 reads CASSLVRGGSQPQHF. CDR3 DNA sequence: TGTGCCAGCAGCTTAGTCCGGGGGGGGAGCCAGCCCCAGCATTTT. This chain joins TRBV7-2 and TRBJ1-5; tentative D call: TRBD1 (5 bases). Trimming pared 1 base from V and 7 bases from J, leaving 14 bases between. The CDR3 has 15 amino acids. Per germline, CDR1 SGHTA and CDR2 FQGNSA. The variable domain in full, completed from reference TRBV7-2 and TRBJ1-5, reads GAGVSQSPSNKVTEKGKDVELRCDPISGHTALYWYRQSLGQGLEFLIYFQGNSAPDKSGLPSDRFSAERTGGSVSTLTIQRTQQEDSAVYLCASSLVRGGSQPQHFGDGTRLSIL.

A note on this clonotype: A junction boundary mismatches the germline segment, possibly from a read error. The rearrangement links TRBV12-3 or TRBV12-4 to TRBJ2-6; D gene uncertain. CDR3 size: 14 residues. This CDR3 reads CASRPMGMTNALTF. The CDR3 DNA is TGTGCCAGCAGACCGATGGGGATGACCAACGCCCTGACTTTC.

This clonotype was picked up many times. This chain links TRBV20-1 with TRBJ2-4; possibly TRBD2 for D (5 bases). This CDR3 contains 14 residues. From germline, CDR1 is DFQATT and CDR2 SNEGSKA (reference sequence). V was trimmed by 3 bases and J by 8 bases, leaving 17 bases between them. For the CDR3, the DNA is TGCAGTGCTAGCTCCGGCAGGTCGGAGGACATTCAGTACTTC. It yields the protein CSASSGRSEDIQYF.

As regards this clonotype: This clone may be a read error of a much larger clone one base away. The chain joins TRBV12-3 or TRBV12-4 to TRBJ2-1; D may be TRBD1 or TRBD2 (5 bases each). With 4 bases removed from V and 10 bases from J, the gap between germline ends came to 14 bases. This CDR3 comprises 13 residues. The CDR3 is CASSSFTGGEQFF. Written as DNA, the CDR3 is TGTGCCAGCAGTTCCTTTACAGGAGGCGAGCAGTTCTTC.

This clonotype was found many times. This rearrangement joins TRBV29-1 to TRBJ2-1, with D possibly called TRBD1 or TRBD2 (6 bases each). This CDR3 has 15 residues. CDR1 is SQVTM, CDR2 ANQGSEA, per germline. Trimming removed 2 bases from V and 5 bases from J, with 16 bases in between. This CDR3 reads CSVEPGAVPNNEQFF. The CDR3 nucleotides read TGCAGCGTTGAACCGGGGGCAGTCCCCAACAATGAGCAGTTCTTC.

This clonotype was picked up many times. The rearrangement uses TRBV20-1 and TRBJ2-5; 8 nucleotides agree with TRBD2. This CDR3 spans 14 amino acids. The ends lost 1 base at V and 5 bases at J; junction bases unmatched: 6. Germline V CDR1 and CDR2: DFQATT, SNEGSKA (reference sequence). In nucleotides, the CDR3 is TGCAGTGCTAGAGGCGGACTAGCTGAGGAGACCCAGTACTTC. Translated: CSARGGLAEETQYF.

This sequence joins TRBV10-1 and TRBJ2-3, with D uncertain. V shed 0 bases and J shed 1 base, with 5 bases lying between them. This CDR3 has 14 residues. CDR1 is WNHNN and CDR2 is SYGVQD in the germline V gene (reference sequence). The CDR3: CASSESIGTDTQYF. The CDR3 DNA reads as TGCGCCAGCAGTGAGTCCATCGGCACAGATACGCAGTATTTT.

This clonotype has more than one count but fewer than ten. V is TRBV7-2 and J is TRBJ2-3, with 7 bases matching TRBD2. CDR3 size: 17 residues. Germline V lookup: CDR1 SGHTA, CDR2 FQGNSA. Germline trimming cut 8 bases from V and 1 base from J; bases unmatched to any gene: 15. CDR3 sequence (DNA): TGTGCCAGCCGCAACGAAACTGGGAGGGCCCGCACAGATACGCAGTATTTT. This codes for CASRNETGRARTDTQYF. The full variable domain, completed using reference TRBV7-2 and TRBJ2-3, is GAGVSQSPSNKVTEKGKDVELRCDPISGHTALYWYRQSLGQGLEFLIYFQGNSAPDKSGLPSDRFSAERTGGSVSTLTIQRTQQEDSAVYLCASRNETGRARTDTQYFGPGTRLTVL.